Shown below are 2 T cell receptor beta chains from a single sample sequenced in a study of cytomegalovirus exposure and HLA in healthy donors. The primer mix had 60 Vbeta and 13 Jbeta primers. This table comes from immunoSEQ multiplex PCR, and its TCRdb copy is limited to in-frame clones, with some not included. The sample has 150,000 to 200,000 clones, about 80% seen once. The material sequenced was PBMCs. The source is a woman aged 25 to 39 in good health and CMV-seropositive.

The chain links TRBV30 to TRBJ1-6; D perhaps matches TRBD1 (5 bases). V gave up 4 bases and J gave up 0 bases, with 10 bases separating them. The CDR3 is made up of 15 amino acids. Germline CDR1 and CDR2: GTSNPN and SVGIG (reference sequence). CDR3 in DNA: TGTGCCTGGACACAGGTCCACTCCTATAATTCACCCCTCCACTTT. It is translated as CAWTQVHSYNSPLHF.

This clone is a singleton in its sample. The V and J genes are TRBV7-3 and TRBJ2-2; no definite D call. In germline, CDR1 is SGHTA, CDR2 FQGTGA. Trimming took 5 bases from V and 8 from J, leaving 12 bases between them. This CDR3 has 13 amino acids. The CDR3, as DNA: TGTGCCAGCAGCGGCTCTCCACTAGGGGAGCTGTTTTTT. Amino acid sequence: CASSGSPLGELFF.